The TCR beta chain described here comes from a study of T cell responses to AZD1222 COVID-19 vaccine. Study-wide results and limits: Reports say nearly half of spike-specific TCRs go after unmutated variant regions. Females made up more of the donors, who were largely white British, and clonal diversity may have come out too low. Spike was spanned by vaccine-associated CD4 TCRs, which were dominant at 160-218 and 743-854.

The CDR3 is 12 residues long. Trimming pared 5 bases from V and 4 bases from J, leaving 8 bases between. CDR1 is MNHEY, CDR2 SVGEGT, per germline. The assay was immunoSEQ multiplex PCR, and TCRdb's table has in-frame clones only and misses some. The profile covers some 120,000 clones, with around 83% appearing a single time and 4.4% taken by the ten largest. As for this clone: Its antigen is undetermined.

Doses given second, at about 4 or about 12 weeks, were pooled. The V gene is TRBV6-2 or TRBV6-3, the J gene TRBJ2-5, with a tentative D call TRBD1 (6 bases). The receptor was isolated from an adult who received the AZD1222 COVID-19 vaccine. Specimen: peripheral blood, collected 28 days after the second AZD1222 dose. CDR3: CASSRTVETQYF. CDR3 bases: TGTGCCAGCAGTAGGACAGTAGAGACCCAGTACTTC.